This passage covers 28 T cell receptor beta chains from one sample sequenced in a study of shared clonotypes between healthy human individuals. Profiled with immunoSEQ multiplex PCR; TCRdb holds only in-frame clones, not every one. Of around 940,000 clones in the sample, around three quarters are singletons; the top ten hold roughly 1.5%. What was sequenced was memory CD4+ T cells sorted from blood. The subset denotes: CD45RA-negative fraction. Every receptor here comes from a man between 18 and 35 years old in good health.

V is TRBV28 and J is TRBJ2-7, with 9 bases aligning to TRBD1. V was pared by 2 bases and J by 6 bases, with 8 bases of the junction left unmatched. The CDR3 covers 15 residues. Germline loops: CDR1 MDHEN, CDR2 SYDVKM. The CDR3 reads CASSLPGTGKPEQYF. For the CDR3, the DNA is TGTGCCAGCAGTTTACCCGGGACAGGGAAGCCCGAGCAGTACTTC.

This chain uses TRBV9 with TRBJ2-1; 8 bases are shared with TRBD2. After removal of 4 bases from V and 7 bases from J, the junction contained 10 bases not matched to a gene. This CDR3 contains 15 residues. Per germline, CDR1 SGDLS and CDR2 YYNGEE. CDR3 nucleotides: TGTGCCAGCAGCCTTAGCGGGGTATTTAGTAATGAGCAGTTCTTC. Translation gives CASSLSGVFSNEQFF.

The V call is TRBV7-8, the J call TRBJ2-7, with TRBD2 matching 9 bases. Germline CDR1 reads SGHVS; CDR2 reads FQNEAQ. The CDR3 contains 15 residues. With V trimmed by 5 bases and J by 2 bases, 7 bases remained unmatched. The CDR3 nucleotides are TGTGCCAGCAGCACTAGGACTAGCGTAACCTACGAGCAGTACTTC. It codes for CASSTRTSVTYEQYF.

This chain links TRBV5-1 with TRBJ1-5; D might be TRBD1 (5 bases). Germline CDR1 reads SGHRS; CDR2 reads YFSETQ. The CDR3 has 15 amino acids. Trimming shortened V by 3 bases and J by 0 bases, and 10 bases separated the two germline ends. This CDR3 is CASSSEGTSNQPQHF. The CDR3 DNA sequence: TGCGCCAGCAGCTCCGAAGGGACTAGCAATCAGCCCCAGCATTTT.

This clone was found once. Other DNA sequences in the same sample also yield this CDR3. The J gene is TRBJ2-7, the V gene TRBV10-3; 7 bases fit TRBD1. Trimming removed 2 bases from V and 4 bases from J; junction bases left unmatched: 8. The CDR3 is 15 amino acids. From germline, CDR1 is ENHRY and CDR2 SYGVKD. The CDR3 DNA sequence: TGTGCCATCAGTGAGGGGGCAGGGGGTTTGTACGAGCAGTACTTC. This gives the protein CAISEGAGGLYEQYF.

This clone has only a few counts. The chain uses TRBV7-6 and TRBJ1-1; D ambiguous. From germline, CDR1 is SGHVS and CDR2 FNYEAQ. Trimming took off 0 bases at V and 0 bases at J, with 5 bases between the two ends. This CDR3 is built from 14 residues. CDR3 loop: CASSLAALNTEAFF. The CDR3 DNA reads TGTGCCAGCAGCTTAGCGGCCTTGAACACTGAAGCTTTCTTT.

CDR3 loop: CASRGMGLAGVDTQYF. The CDR3 coding sequence is TGTGCCAGCCGGGGGATGGGGCTAGCGGGTGTAGATACGCAGTATTTT. J is TRBJ2-3 and V is TRBV28; 8 bases are shared with TRBD2. The CDR3 is 16 residues long. J gave up 5 bases and V 8 bases, and 15 bases lay outside the gene matches. CDR1 is MDHEN, CDR2 SYDVKM, per germline.

V gene TRBV10-3 combines with J gene TRBJ2-2; 10 bases map to TRBD1. The CDR3 extends over 18 amino acids. J lost 0 bases, V lost 3 bases, and 7 bases had no gene match. CDR1 is ENHRY, CDR2 SYGVKD, per germline. The CDR3 protein is CAISDTLGQGANTGELFF. In nucleotides, the CDR3 is TGTGCCATCAGTGATACCCTTGGACAGGGGGCGAACACCGGGGAGCTGTTTTTT.

The chain is built from TRBV5-1 and TRBJ1-2; TRBD1 might be the D (5 bases). Per the germline V gene, CDR1 is SGHRS and CDR2 is YFSETQ. This CDR3 comprises 15 residues. Between the trimmed V and J ends, which lost 3 bases and 4 bases, there was a span of 16 bases. The CDR3 DNA reads as TGCGCCAGCAGCTCTCCCTCACCGGGGGGCTATGGCTACACCTTC. Protein product: CASSSPSPGGYGYTF.

The V call is TRBV7-2, the J call TRBJ2-2, with 10 bases that match TRBD2. Unmatched junction bases numbered 7, after V lost 7 bases and J lost 5 bases. The germline V gene encodes CDR1 SGHTA and CDR2 FQGNSA. The CDR3 has 15 amino acids. This chain's CDR3 is CASTYSSGSTGELFF. CDR3 DNA sequence: TGTGCCAGCACCTACTCTAGCGGGAGTACCGGGGAGCTGTTTTTT.

The table lists this clone with a few counts. Here the CDR3 reads CASSHGGGTEAFF. The CDR3 nucleotides read TGTGCCAGCAGCCACGGGGGTGGCACTGAAGCTTTCTTT. The rearrangement links TRBV7-6 to TRBJ1-1; D perhaps matches TRBD1 (5 bases). Trimming shortened V by 5 bases and J by 4 bases, and 11 bases separated the two germline ends. The CDR3 spans 13 residues. Germline CDR1 reads SGHVS; CDR2 reads FNYEAQ.

This clone was seen once. The V gene is TRBV2, the J gene TRBJ2-5, with D perhaps TRBD2 (7 bases). CDR3 length: 14 residues. Germline CDR1 is SNHLY and CDR2 is FYNNEI. V was pared by 5 bases and J by 5 bases, with 15 bases between. CDR3 loop: CASSLARGGETQYF. CDR3 DNA sequence: TGTGCCAGCAGTCTAGCCAGGGGAGGGGAGACCCAGTACTTC.

The chain links TRBV30 to TRBJ1-1, with TRBD1 matching 9 bases. The CDR3 is made up of 14 amino acids. CDR1 and CDR2 (germline): GTSNPN, SVGIG (reference sequence). V lost 3 bases and J lost 4; bases outside the gene matches: 6. This CDR3 reads CAWRLGQGSTEAFF. The CDR3 bases are TGTGCCTGGAGATTGGGACAGGGAAGCACTGAAGCTTTCTTT.

This chain joins TRBV5-1 and TRBJ2-5; D may be TRBD1 or TRBD2 (7 bases each). Germline V gene sequence: CDR1 SGHRS, CDR2 YFSETQ. The CDR3 sequence is 15 residues long. The V end lost 3 bases, the J end lost 2 bases, and 14 bases lay between the germline ends. In nucleotides, the CDR3 is TGCGCCAGCAGCTACGGGCAGGGGGGGCAAGAGACCCAGTACTTC. Protein product: CASSYGQGGQETQYF.

The chain recombines TRBV5-6 with TRBJ1-6; D gene unclear. V was shortened by 0 bases and J by 5 bases, with 9 bases between the two germline ends. Looked up from germline, CDR1 is SGHDT and CDR2 is YYEEEE. The length of the CDR3 is 15 residues. The CDR3 here is CASSLVSGDNSPLHF. The DNA for the CDR3 is TGTGCCAGCAGCTTGGTTTCCGGGGATAATTCACCCCTCCACTTT. The full variable domain, with the rest looked up from reference TRBV5-6 and TRBJ1-6, is DAGVTQSPTHLIKTRGQQVTLRCSPKSGHDTVSWYQQALGQGPQFIFQYYEEEERQRGNFPDRFSGHQFPNYSSELNVNALLLGDSALYLCASSLVSGDNSPLHFGNGTRLTVT.

This clone was seen only a few times. The chain has TRBV18 and TRBJ2-1; D possibly matches TRBD1 or TRBD2 (5 bases each). Trimming pared 2 bases from V and 9 bases from J, leaving 8 bases between. The germline gives CDR1 KGHSH, CDR2 LQKENI. CDR3 size: 12 residues. The CDR3 loop is CASSPRGAEQFF. The CDR3 DNA is TGTGCCAGCTCACCAAGAGGGGCTGAGCAGTTCTTC.

This chain uses TRBV6-5 with TRBJ1-1; possibly TRBD1 for D (5 bases). Germline CDR1 is MNHEY and CDR2 is SVGAGI. V lost 3 bases and J lost 5, with 13 bases in between. The CDR3 has 14 residues. CDR3 region: CASSYVGEGTEAFF. The CDR3 coding sequence is TGTGCCAGCAGTTATGTGGGGGAGGGGACTGAAGCTTTCTTT.

The chain combines TRBV6-5 with TRBJ1-1; TRBD1 might be the D (5 bases). Trimming left V 6 bases short and J 1 base short, with 12 bases between. This CDR3 is built from 14 residues. The germline V gene encodes CDR1 MNHEY and CDR2 SVGAGI. DNA of the CDR3: TGTGCCAGCAGACGACGGGGCTCGAACACTGAAGCTTTCTTT. Residues: CASRRRGSNTEAFF.

This chain links TRBV6-1 with TRBJ2-3, with D perhaps assigned TRBD1 or TRBD2 (6 bases each). V was trimmed by 10 bases and J by 2 bases, leaving 16 bases between them. Germline V CDR1 and CDR2: MNHNS, SASEGT. This CDR3 region has 14 residues. CDR3 nucleotides: TGTGCCACCCGAATAGGGGGGACCACAGATACGCAGTATTTT. Its translation: CATRIGGTTDTQYF.

This chain links TRBV5-8 with TRBJ2-5; TRBD1 aligns across 8 bases. V shed 7 bases and J 3 bases; nucleotides not matched to a gene: 11. The germline gives CDR1 SGHTS, CDR2 YDEGEE. The CDR3 runs to 15 residues. This chain's CDR3 is CASSDRGHPKETQYF. The CDR3 DNA sequence: TGTGCCAGCTCCGACAGGGGCCATCCTAAAGAGACCCAGTACTTC.

The rearrangement links TRBV12-5 to TRBJ2-7, with D maybe TRBD1 (6 bases). The CDR3 runs 15 residues. The germline V gene encodes CDR1 LGHNT and CDR2 FRNRAP. V was clipped by 4 bases and J by 3 bases, with 16 bases between them. CDR3 loop: CASGSTRDTLYEQYF. The CDR3 DNA reads as TGTGCTAGTGGTTCGACACGGGACACCCTCTACGAGCAGTACTTC.

V is TRBV7-8 and J is TRBJ2-7, with 8 positions matching TRBD2. CDR1 is SGHVS and CDR2 is FQNEAQ in the germline V gene. This CDR3 has 16 amino acids. Trimming at V came to 2 bases and at J to 2 bases, leaving 8 bases not matched to a gene. The CDR3 DNA reads TGTGCCAGCAGCTTAAAGGCGACTAGCGATACCTACGAGCAGTACTTC. As protein: CASSLKATSDTYEQYF.

As to this clone: Other DNA sequences in this sample translate to the same CDR3. The J gene is TRBJ1-4, the V gene TRBV25-1, with D possibly being TRBD1 (6 bases). V was clipped by 6 bases and J by 7 bases, with 18 bases between them. Germline values: CDR1 MGHDK, CDR2 SYGVNS. The length of the CDR3 is 15 residues. The CDR3 coding sequence is TGTGCCAGCAGCGACTCAGGGGAGGGTGGTGAAAAACTGTTTTTT. Its protein product is CASSDSGEGGEKLFF.

This clone was picked up a small number of times. The chain couples TRBV7-2 to TRBJ1-4, with 9 bases lining up with TRBD1. Germline V gene data show CDR1 as SGHTA and CDR2 as FQGNSA. CDR3 length equals 14 residues. The V gene end was trimmed by 5 bases and the J gene end by 10 bases; junction bases not matched to a gene: 8. CDR3 DNA sequence: TGTGCCAGCAGCACAACAGGGGGCTCGGGAAAACTGTTTTTT. Translated, it gives CASSTTGGSGKLFF.

The V and J genes are TRBV15 and TRBJ2-7; D is perhaps TRBD2 (7 bases). CDR3 length: 15 amino acids. The germline gives CDR1 LNHNV, CDR2 YYDKDF (reference sequence). The germline V and J ends were trimmed by 0 bases and 6 bases, with 15 bases remaining between them. CDR3 loop: CATSRETGRAGEQYF. Written as DNA, the CDR3 is TGTGCCACCAGCAGAGAAACAGGGAGGGCAGGCGAGCAGTACTTC.

The chain uses TRBV6-1 and TRBJ2-3, with 10 bases that match TRBD2. In germline, CDR1 is MNHNS, CDR2 SASEGT. Trimming removed 2 bases from V and 3 bases from J; junction bases left unmatched: 8. The CDR3 has 17 residues. The CDR3 sequence is CASSERSSGSKTDTQYF. CDR3 nucleotide sequence: TGTGCCAGCAGTGAAAGGTCTAGCGGGAGTAAGACAGATACGCAGTATTTT.

A few counts support this clone. A read error is possible here, since a much larger clone lies one base away. The rearrangement joins TRBV6-6 to TRBJ2-3, with unresolved D. The CDR3 consists of 11 residues. Germline-derived CDR1 and CDR2 are MNHNY and SVGAGI (reference sequence). The V gene lost 4 bases and the J gene lost 5 bases, with 4 bases spanning the gap. CDR3 sequence (DNA): TGTGCCAGCAGTTGGAGAGATACGCAGTATTTT. Amino acids: CASSWRDTQYF.

For this clone: Other DNA sequences in the same sample also yield this CDR3. This rearrangement joins TRBV28 to TRBJ2-2; 8 nucleotides match TRBD2. The CDR3 contains 13 residues. The V and J ends lost 6 bases and 5 bases, in that order; junction bases with no gene match: 2. Germline CDR1 MDHEN, CDR2 SYDVKM. The CDR3 nucleotides read TGTGCCAGCAGCCGGGGGGGAACCGGGGAGCTGTTTTTT. This sequence encodes CASSRGGTGELFF.